This entry is about one T cell receptor beta chain. This specimen belongs to a study of OX40 agonist ivuxolimab in advanced cancers. Study information: People who had prior anti-PD-1, anti-PD-L1 or anti-CTLA-4 therapy could take part, and less than 50% had some.

Using immunoSEQ multiplex PCR, the repertoire was profiled, and TCRdb retains in-frame clones only, with some absent. The sample carries 27,000 or so clones, almost 85% recorded once. The V gene lost 0 bases and the J gene lost 0 bases, with 6 bases spanning the gap. CDR1 is SGHRS and CDR2 is YFSETQ in the germline V gene. This CDR3 region has 14 residues. The sequencing here drew on CD4+ or CD8+ T cells sorted from blood, taken in a trial of the OX40 agonist ivuxolimab. This chain uses TRBV5-1 with TRBJ1-1; weak D call: TRBD1 (6 bases). The source is an adult with an advanced solid tumor such as melanoma, head and neck, liver or kidney cancer. The CDR3 nucleotides read TGCGCCAGCAGCTTGGACAGGGTGAACACTGAAGCTTTCTTT. The encoded protein is CASSLDRVNTEAFF. The whole variable domain, filled in from reference TRBV5-1 and TRBJ1-1, reads KAGVTQTPRYLIKTRGQQVTLSCSPISGHRSVSWYQQTPGQGLQFLFEYFSETQRNKGNFPGRFSGRQFSNSRSEMNVSTLELGDSALYLCASSLDRVNTEAFFGQGTRLTVV.